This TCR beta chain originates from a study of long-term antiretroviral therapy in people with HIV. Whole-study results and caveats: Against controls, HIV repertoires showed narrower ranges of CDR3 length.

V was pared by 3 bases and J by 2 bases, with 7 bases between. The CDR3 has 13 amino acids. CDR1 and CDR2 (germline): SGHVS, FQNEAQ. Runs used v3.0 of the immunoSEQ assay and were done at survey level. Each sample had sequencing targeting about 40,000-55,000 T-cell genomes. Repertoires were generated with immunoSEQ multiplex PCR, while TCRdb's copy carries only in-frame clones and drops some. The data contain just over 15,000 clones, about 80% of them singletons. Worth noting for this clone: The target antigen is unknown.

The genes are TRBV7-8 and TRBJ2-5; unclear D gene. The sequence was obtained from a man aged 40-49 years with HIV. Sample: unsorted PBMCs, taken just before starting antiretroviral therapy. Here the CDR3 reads CASSLGGQETQYF. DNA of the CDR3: TGTGCCAGCAGCTTGGGCGGACAAGAGACCCAGTACTTC.